Listed below are T cell receptor beta chains from one sample, sequenced in a study of response to subunit inactivated influenza vaccine. MiXCR, run by TCRdb on the RT-PCR reads, gives a single entry per CDR3 protein. The sample lists about 650,000 distinct CDR3 sequences, 15% to 19% seen once, with 11% in the top ten. The source material was PBMCs from blood, sampled about 12 days after vaccination. These receptors were collected from a man aged 50-60 years who received an inactivated influenza vaccine. Both conserved end residues are part of each CDR3. The D gene is left open where the match is weak. Expanded clones are given a class, and other clones once, few, many or no size at all.

TGTGCCAGCAGCCCCATAAAGTGGGCTCCTAGCAATCAGCCCCAGCATTTT CASSPIKWAPSNQPQHF NA TRBJ1-5 NA TRBV28
TGTGCCAGCAGCCAAAGGACTAGCGGGGGGATCTACAATGAGCAGTTCTTC CASSQRTSGGIYNEQFF TRBD2 TRBJ2-1 few TRBV12-3/TRBV12-4
TGTGCCAGCAGCGGATCTACAGGGCCGGGGACCTACGAGCAGTACTTC CASSGSTGPGTYEQYF NA TRBJ2-7 NA TRBV9
TGCGCCAGCAGCTTTGGGACTAGCGGGAGACAGGGGGACAATGAGCAGTTCTTC CASSFGTSGRQGDNEQFF TRBD2 TRBJ2-1 NA TRBV5-1
TGCAGTGCTAGAGCCACGACAGGGCCCCACGAGCAGTACTTC CSARATTGPHEQYF TRBD1 TRBJ2-7 NA TRBV20-1
TGTGCCAGCAGCTTGATAGGGGGCGAGGATACGCAGTATTTT CASSLIGGEDTQYF TRBD1 TRBJ2-3 few TRBV7-2
TGTGCCAGCAGCCCGTGGAGGATCTCTGGCGAGCAGTACTTC CASSPWRISGEQYF NA TRBJ2-7 NA TRBV9
TGTGCCAGTAGTATAGGTACGGCCACCTACGAGCAGTACTTC CASSIGTATYEQYF NA TRBJ2-7 NA TRBV19
TGCAGTGCTAGCCGGGAGCGGTACAATGAGCAGTTCTTC CSASRERYNEQFF NA TRBJ2-1 few TRBV20-1
TGCGCCAGCAGCAATGAACAGGGGGCGGATACGCAGTATTTT CASSNEQGADTQYF TRBD1 TRBJ2-3 few TRBV5-1
TGTGCCAGCACCCCGACAGGGGGCCTTAAGCTGTTTTTT CASTPTGGLKLFF TRBD1 TRBJ2-2 NA TRBV12-3/TRBV12-4
TGTGCCAGCAGTGAACCTGCAGAAAGGGGGGAAGCTTTCTTT CASSEPAERGEAFF NA TRBJ1-1 NA TRBV6-1
TGTGCCAGCAGCGGTGGGACGTCATCCTACAATGAGCAGTTCTTC CASSGGTSSYNEQFF NA TRBJ2-1 many TRBV4-2
TGTGCCAGCAGCGCAGAAGGGGGTCCCAAAAACATTCAGTACTTC CASSAEGGPKNIQYF NA TRBJ2-4 few TRBV9
TGTGCCACCAGCGCGACAGGGGTTCCCTCTAACTATGGCTACACCTTC CATSATGVPSNYGYTF TRBD1 TRBJ1-2 many TRBV15
TGTGCCAGCAGTACTAACCCTGATCGGAAACTGTTTTTT CASSTNPDRKLFF NA TRBJ1-4 few TRBV12-3/TRBV12-4
TGTGCCAGCAGCCAACAGGGGTATGGCTACACCTTC CASSQQGYGYTF TRBD1 TRBJ1-2 few TRBV7-9
TGTGCCATCAGTGAAGTAGCGGGAGTCTATGGGCAGTACTTC CAISEVAGVYGQYF TRBD2 TRBJ2-7 NA TRBV10-3
TGCGCCAGCAGCCAACAACGCGATGCCGGGACTCTTCATTACGAGCAGTACTTC CASSQQRDAGTLHYEQYF NA TRBJ2-7 NA TRBV4-3
TGTGCCAGCAGCTCCCTAGCGGGAGTGGACACCGGGGAGCTGTTTTTT CASSSLAGVDTGELFF TRBD2 TRBJ2-2 few TRBV7-9
TGTGCCAGCAGTCCCGGGACTAGCGGGAGTCTGAGAATGTCTGAGCAGTTCTTC CASSPGTSGSLRMSEQFF TRBD2 TRBJ2-1 few TRBV12-3/TRBV12-4
TGTGCCAGCAGTCACCGGACAACTGCAACTAATGAAAAACTGTTTTTT CASSHRTTATNEKLFF NA TRBJ1-4 NA TRBV27
TGTGCCAGCAGCACCCGGACAGGGGGGCTTTACAATGAGCAGTTCTTC CASSTRTGGLYNEQFF TRBD1 TRBJ2-1 NA TRBV7-8
TGTGCCAGCAGCTTCAGGACAGGAGAGCAGTTCTTC CASSFRTGEQFF TRBD1 TRBJ2-1 NA TRBV5-5
TGTGCCAGTAGACCAAGTGGCTGGTATAGCAATCAGCCCCAGCATTTT CASRPSGWYSNQPQHF NA TRBJ1-5 NA TRBV19
TGTGCCAGCAGTTCTGCCCGCCTCACGGAGGGCGAGCAGTACTTC CASSSARLTEGEQYF NA TRBJ2-7 few TRBV28
TGTGCCAGCAGCTTAGAGGGGGTAACCGAGCAGTACTTC CASSLEGVTEQYF NA TRBJ2-7 few TRBV7-2
TGTGCCAGCAGCTTAGTACGGCTAGGGGATACAGATACGCAGTATTTT CASSLVRLGDTDTQYF NA TRBJ2-3 NA TRBV7-8
TGTGCCAGCAGCGCCAATACAGGGGCCAATGAGCAGTTCTTC CASSANTGANEQFF TRBD1 TRBJ2-1 NA TRBV7-8
TGTGCCAGCAGTGAAAGGGTGAGGGGCAGAGAGACCCAGTACTTC CASSERVRGRETQYF NA TRBJ2-5 few TRBV6-1
TGTGCCAGTGGAGCGATTGAATTGCCCTACGAGCAGTACTTC CASGAIELPYEQYF NA TRBJ2-7 many TRBV6-2/TRBV6-3
TGTGCCATCAGGACTAGCGGGAGCCTTGCGTACGAGCAGTACTTC CAIRTSGSLAYEQYF TRBD2 TRBJ2-7 few TRBV10-3
TGTGCCAGCTTCGGGGACAGGGCACCAACTAATGAAAAACTGTTTTTT CASFGDRAPTNEKLFF TRBD1 TRBJ1-4 NA TRBV6-1
TGTGCCAGCAGCCCAGAGCGGGGGGGCCCCTATTTT CASSPERGGPYF TRBD2 TRBJ2-3 few TRBV3-1
TGTGCCAGCTCAGTCCTACAGGGTTCTGGAAACACCATATATTTT CASSVLQGSGNTIYF NA TRBJ1-3 few TRBV18
TGCAGTACCATGCGGGGCTTAGGGGCCGAGCAGTACTTC CSTMRGLGAEQYF NA TRBJ2-7 few TRBV20-1
TGCGCCAGCAGCTTGGGCAGCGGGAGGGCCCATACGCAGTATTTT CASSLGSGRAHTQYF TRBD2 TRBJ2-3 many TRBV5-1
TGCGCCAGCAGCTTGGTTATAGGGACCACTGAAGCTTTCTTT CASSLVIGTTEAFF NA TRBJ1-1 few TRBV5-1
TGCAGTGCTTCCGGGGGTTTCTCCTACGAGCAGTACTTC CSASGGFSYEQYF NA TRBJ2-7 few TRBV20-1
TGTGCCAGCAGAAAACCCCGGGACCGTTCCTACGAGCAGTACTTC CASRKPRDRSYEQYF NA TRBJ2-7 few TRBV21-1
TGCAGCGTTGAGTCTGGAGGGGGCCGGTACGAGCAGTACTTC CSVESGGGRYEQYF NA TRBJ2-7 few TRBV29-1
TGTGCCAGCAGTCCCCGCACAGGGCTTCATGGCTACACCTTC CASSPRTGLHGYTF NA TRBJ1-2 many TRBV12-3/TRBV12-4
TGTGCCAGCTCACCAGAGGGACAACCAAACACTGAAGCTTTCTTT CASSPEGQPNTEAFF NA TRBJ1-1 once TRBV18
TGTGCCAGCAGACCAGATGCAGCTTCTAACGAGCAGTACTTC CASRPDAASNEQYF NA TRBJ2-7 NA TRBV7-6
TGCAGTGCTAGAGGGGACAGAAAAGAGACCCAGTACTTC CSARGDRKETQYF TRBD1 TRBJ2-5 few TRBV20-1
TGTGCCAGCAGCCCGACGACTAGCGGGAGAGGTGGTGAGCAGTTCTTC CASSPTTSGRGGEQFF TRBD2 TRBJ2-1 NA TRBV7-3